One sample yielded the 5 T cell receptor beta chains listed below, sequenced in a study of T-cell reconstitution after alpha-beta-depleted transplantation in children. Unique molecular identifiers were used in preparing the TCRbeta library. TCRdb ran MiXCR on the PCR reads and lists one entry per CDR3 protein. The sample includes 140,000 to 150,000 distinct CDR3 sequences, about 9% of them seen just once. The specimen was PBMCs, mostly from graft donor cells, collected 180 days after TCRalphabeta/CD19-depleted stem cell transplant. These TCRs come from a female patient younger than 10 who had a stem cell transplant for congenital amegakaryocytic thrombocytopenia, so the T cells may come from the graft donor.

The table lists this clonotype with a few counts. J is TRBJ2-1 and V is TRBV30, with D perhaps given as TRBD1 or TRBD2 (6 bases each). The ends were cut back, 2 bases at V and 5 bases at J, with 19 bases in the middle. Germline V gene sequence: CDR1 GTSNPN, CDR2 SVGIG (reference sequence). The CDR3 runs to 16 residues. CDR3 region: CAWSTPWGARDNEQFF. CDR3 in DNA: TGTGCCTGGAGTACCCCATGGGGGGCCCGGGACAATGAGCAGTTCTTC.

A remark on this clonotype: This could be a read error, since a much larger clone is one nucleotide away. The V and J genes are TRBV6-5 and TRBJ2-7; tentatively, D is TRBD1 or TRBD2 (6 bases each). V was trimmed by 2 bases and J by 6 bases, leaving 17 bases between them. Germline V lookup: CDR1 MNHEY, CDR2 SVGAGI. The CDR3 loop spans 15 amino acids. In DNA form, the CDR3 reads TGTGCCAGCAGTTACAAAGGTTGGAGGGGGACCGAGCAGTACTTC. Translated: CASSYKGWRGTEQYF.

This clonotype was picked up many times. The chain links TRBV20-1 to TRBJ1-1; no reliable D call. Per germline, CDR1 DFQATT and CDR2 SNEGSKA (reference sequence). This CDR3 contains 13 residues. V lost 3 bases to trimming and J lost 1 base, with 9 bases between them. The CDR3 spells CSASVGKNTEAFF. The CDR3 coding sequence is TGCAGTGCTAGTGTCGGGAAGAACACTGAAGCTTTCTTT.

This clonotype was seen repeatedly, ten times or more. V is TRBV28 and J is TRBJ2-5; TRBD2 matches 11 bases. Unmatched junction bases numbered 7, after V lost 2 bases and J lost 5 bases. The germline gives CDR1 MDHEN, CDR2 SYDVKM. CDR3 size: 16 residues. DNA of the CDR3: TGTGCCAGCAGTTTACCACTAGCGGGGGCTGGGGAGACCCAGTACTTC. It translates to CASSLPLAGAGETQYF.

This clonotype came up many times. The chain couples TRBV6-4 to TRBJ2-7; D possibly corresponds to TRBD1 (6 bases). Between the trimmed V and J ends, which lost 4 bases and 2 bases, there was a span of 15 bases. This CDR3 has 15 residues. Germline values: CDR1 MRHNA, CDR2 SNTAGT. Here the CDR3 reads CASSGSVQGAYEQYF. CDR3 bases: TGTGCCAGCAGTGGCTCGGTACAGGGTGCCTACGAGCAGTACTTC.